Following are 28 T cell receptor beta chains from one sample sequenced in a study of blood T cell repertoires in COVID-19 (TCRdb year 2020). Library preparation used the immunoSEQ multiplex PCR assay. Not all clones reach the TCRdb copy of this immuneACCESS table, which keeps in-frame sequences only. Checked studies attribute under half of the gap to unresolved V genes and leave the rest unexplained. The sample contains just over 650,000 clones, 85% to 90% of them found a single time. The ten largest clones take up over 0.2% of the sample. Sequenced sample: peripheral blood. All receptors derive from a young woman with acute or convalescent COVID-19.

This chain uses TRBV27 with TRBJ1-3; the D is unclear. There are 13 residues in the CDR3. Trimming pared 7 bases from V and 0 bases from J, leaving 7 bases between. Germline V gene data show CDR1 as MNHEY and CDR2 as SMNVEV (reference sequence). CDR3 nucleotide sequence: TGTGCCAGCATGAGGTACTCTGGAAACACCATATATTTT. As protein: CASMRYSGNTIYF.

The J gene is TRBJ2-3, the V gene TRBV10-3, with 10 bases aligning to TRBD2. With V trimmed by 3 bases and J by 1 base, 1 base remained unmatched. Germline V gene lookup returns CDR1 ENHRY and CDR2 SYGVKD. CDR3 length equals 15 residues. The DNA of the CDR3 is TGTGCCATCAGTGAACTAGCGGGGCGCACAGATACGCAGTATTTT. It yields the protein CAISELAGRTDTQYF.

This chain connects TRBV19 to TRBJ1-2; maybe TRBD1 (6 bases). The germline V gene has CDR1 LNHDA and CDR2 SQIVND (reference sequence). The V end was cut by 6 bases, the J end by 3 bases, with 17 bases between. CDR3 size: 15 residues. CDR3 in DNA: TGTGCCAGTAGGACACAGGGAAGGGGAGACTATGGCTACACCTTC. Its protein product is CASRTQGRGDYGYTF.

A note on this clone: Germline and junction disagree at one end, which may indicate a read error. The chain is built from TRBV6-5 and TRBJ1-6; 10 bases align to TRBD1. CDR3 length equals 16 residues. Germline V lookup: CDR1 MNHEY, CDR2 SVGAGI. The DNA for the CDR3 is TGTGCCAGCAGCTACTTAGACAGGGGGCGAAATTCACCCCTCCACTTT. Its protein is CASSYLDRGRNSPLHF.

This rearrangement joins TRBV19 to TRBJ1-2; D is possibly TRBD1 (6 bases). Germline values: CDR1 LNHDA, CDR2 SQIVND (reference sequence). There are 13 residues in the CDR3. The V end lost 5 bases, the J end lost 4 bases, and 11 bases lay between the germline ends. DNA for the CDR3: TGTGCCAGTAGTCCGGACAGCCTCTATGGCTACACCTTC. Protein: CASSPDSLYGYTF.

CDR3 coding DNA: TGTGCCTGGAGTTATCCCTCTCTGGGACTAGCCCAACCTCGGAGAGCCGGGGAGCTGTTTTTT. Its translation: CAWSYPSLGLAQPRRAGELFF. The chain combines TRBV30 with TRBJ2-2, with TRBD2 matching over 9 bases. The CDR3 contains 21 residues. CDR1 GTSNPN and CDR2 SVGIG come from the germline V gene (reference sequence). V lost 2 bases, J lost 6 bases, and 25 bases stayed unmatched. The full variable domain, its missing parts supplied by reference TRBV30 and TRBJ2-2, is SQTIHQWPATLVQPVGSPLSLECTVEGTSNPNLYWYRQAAGRGLQLLFYSVGIGQISSEVPQNLSASRPQDRQFILSSKKLLLSDSGFYLCAWSYPSLGLAQPRRAGELFFGEGSRLTVL.

CDR3 bases: TGTGCCAGCAGCAGGTACCCCCCGGGACAGGGGACCGGGGAGCTGTTTTTT. Amino acids: CASSRYPPGQGTGELFF. The J gene is TRBJ2-2, the V gene TRBV7-2, with TRBD1 matching 10 bases. The V gene's germline CDR1 is SGHTA and CDR2 FQGNSA. The CDR3 consists of 17 residues. V shed 5 bases and J 5 bases; nucleotides not matched to a gene: 11.

The chain employs TRBV6-5 and TRBJ1-2; 7 bases match TRBD1. V was clipped by 5 bases and J by 8 bases; unmatched bases: 8. Per the germline V gene, CDR1 is MNHEY and CDR2 is SVGAGI. There are 13 residues in the CDR3. CDR3 residues: CASSSTGEGGYTF. CDR3 in DNA: TGTGCCAGCAGTAGCACAGGGGAAGGGGGCTACACCTTC.

This clone was found once. The rearrangement uses TRBV7-8 and TRBJ2-7; 7 bases are a match to TRBD1. Germline V gives CDR1 SGHVS, CDR2 FQNEAQ. J gave up 7 bases and V 2 bases, and 2 bases lay outside the gene matches. The CDR3 runs 12 residues. For the CDR3, the DNA is TGTGCCAGCAGCTTATCAGGGGGTGAGCAGTACTTC. It codes for CASSLSGGEQYF.

The gene calls are TRBV7-2 and TRBJ2-1; D may be TRBD2 (5 bases). The length of the CDR3 is 15 residues. Trimming removed 5 bases at V and 8 bases at J, with 19 bases between. The germline V gene has CDR1 SGHTA and CDR2 FQGNSA. Here the CDR3 DNA reads TGTGCCAGCAGCATCCAAGGGCGGGTTTGGGATGAGCAGTTCTTC. Its protein is CASSIQGRVWDEQFF.

This chain joins TRBV19 and TRBJ2-2; a possible D gene is TRBD2 (6 bases). The CDR3 is 17 amino acids. Trimming pared 2 bases from V and 2 bases from J, leaving 15 bases between. Germline CDR1 is LNHDA and CDR2 is SQIVND (reference sequence). The CDR3 spells CASSITPGGTNTGELFF. Written as DNA, the CDR3 is TGTGCCAGTAGTATAACCCCTGGGGGGACTAACACCGGGGAGCTGTTTTTT.

This clone appeared once. The same CDR3 is also encoded by other DNA sequences in this sample. The chain joins TRBV6-1 to TRBJ2-1, with TRBD2 as a possible D gene (6 bases). The V gene's germline CDR1 is MNHNS and CDR2 SASEGT. V lost 2 bases and J lost 0, with 8 bases in between. The CDR3 extends over 15 amino acids. The CDR3 spells CASSERGSSYNEQFF. CDR3 sequence (DNA): TGTGCCAGCAGTGAACGGGGGAGCTCCTACAATGAGCAGTTCTTC.

The chain joins TRBV3-1 (or the pseudogene TRBV3-2) to TRBJ2-2, with D uncertain. Germline V gene sequence: CDR1 LGHDT, CDR2 YNNKEL (reference sequence). V was trimmed by 3 bases and J by 4 bases, leaving 6 bases between them. CDR3 length: 13 residues. This CDR3 is CASSQWSTGELFF. DNA for the CDR3: TGTGCCAGCAGCCAGTGGAGCACCGGGGAGCTGTTTTTT.

The chain employs TRBV2 and TRBJ1-1; D not resolved. Germline V gene lookup returns CDR1 SNHLY and CDR2 FYNNEI. The V end lost 3 bases, the J end lost 4 bases, and 9 bases lay between the germline ends. The CDR3 contains 13 residues. CDR3 amino acids: CASSDYRSTEAFF. The CDR3 DNA follows: TGTGCCAGCAGTGATTACCGGAGCACTGAAGCTTTCTTT.

The V and J genes are TRBV15 and TRBJ1-1, with a tentative D call TRBD1 (6 bases). V shed 5 bases and J shed 5 bases, with 15 bases lying between them. Germline V lookup: CDR1 LNHNV, CDR2 YYDKDF (reference sequence). CDR3 size: 14 residues. CDR3: CATSRKQGSTEAFF. CDR3 coding DNA: TGTGCCACCAGCCGCAAGCAGGGGAGTACTGAAGCTTTCTTT.

The chain joins TRBV19 to TRBJ2-5; D possibly corresponds to TRBD1 (5 bases). Germline-derived CDR1 and CDR2 are LNHDA and SQIVND (reference sequence). Deletions cut 3 bases from V and 5 bases from J, with 16 bases between. This CDR3 has 15 amino acids. The chain's CDR3 is CASSIIPGMLETQYF. The CDR3, as DNA: TGTGCCAGTAGTATTATTCCAGGGATGCTGGAGACCCAGTACTTC.

V gene TRBV29-1 combines with J gene TRBJ1-1, with 10 bases fitting TRBD1. This CDR3 has 14 amino acids. The V segment lost 4 bases and the J segment 4 bases; nucleotides outside the gene matches: 6. Germline V CDR1 and CDR2: SQVTM, ANQGSEA. This CDR3 is CSVGDRGWGTEAFF. CDR3 in DNA: TGCAGCGTTGGGGACAGGGGATGGGGCACTGAAGCTTTCTTT.

The CDR3 sequence is CASSEGGGEAYGYTF. The DNA for the CDR3 is TGTGCCAGCAGTGAAGGAGGGGGTGAGGCCTATGGCTACACCTTC. The chain joins TRBV6-1 to TRBJ1-2; a possible D gene is TRBD1 (6 bases). Per germline, CDR1 MNHNS and CDR2 SASEGT. This CDR3 has 15 residues. The V gene lost 1 base and the J gene lost 4 bases, with 13 bases spanning the gap.

The chain joins TRBV7-6 to TRBJ1-1; D gene ambiguous. The CDR3 loop spans 16 amino acids. Looked up from germline, CDR1 is SGHVS and CDR2 is FNYEAQ. V dropped 1 base and J dropped 1 base, with 13 bases sitting between them. CDR3 in DNA: TGTGCCAGCAGCTTAGAAGGGCGGGATTCGAACACTGAAGCTTTCTTT. This codes for CASSLEGRDSNTEAFF. Full variable domain (missing parts from reference TRBV7-6 and TRBJ1-1): GAGVSQSPRYKVTKRGQDVALRCDPISGHVSLYWYRQALGQGPEFLTYFNYEAQQDKSGLPNDRFSAERPEGSISTLTIQRTEQRDSAMYRCASSLEGRDSNTEAFFGQGTRLTVV.

The chain joins TRBV5-4 to TRBJ2-7; D might be TRBD1 (5 bases). This CDR3 comprises 14 residues. The ends were cut back, 2 bases at V and 3 bases at J, with 12 bases in the middle. Germline CDR1 and CDR2: SGHNT and YYREEE (reference sequence). The CDR3 protein is CASSFGAKNYEQYF. The CDR3 DNA follows: TGTGCCAGCAGCTTTGGGGCGAAAAACTACGAGCAGTACTTC.

This chain uses TRBV7-9 with TRBJ2-6, with 8 bases lining up with TRBD1. V trimming: 1 base; J trimming: 0 bases; junction bases outside the gene matches: 5. Germline CDR1 is SEHNR and CDR2 is FQNEAQ (reference sequence). CDR3 length: 18 amino acids. The CDR3 bases are TGTGCCAGCAGCTTAGTACAGGGGGATCCCTCTGGGGCCAACGTCCTGACTTTC. It codes for CASSLVQGDPSGANVLTF.

The rearrangement uses TRBV9 and TRBJ2-7, with 8 bases identical to TRBD2. The CDR3 runs 14 residues. The germline V gene has CDR1 SGDLS and CDR2 YYNGEE. The trim removed 7 bases at V and 2 bases at J, leaving 8 bases unmatched. In DNA, the CDR3 is TGTGCCAGCGCTCCGGGGGGGTCCACCTACGAGCAGTACTTC. It is translated as CASAPGGSTYEQYF.

This chain joins TRBV7-9 and TRBJ1-1, with D possibly matching TRBD1 (6 bases). Germline CDR1 and CDR2: SEHNR and FQNEAQ (reference sequence). This CDR3 region has 16 residues. V lost 3 bases, J lost 7 bases, and 21 bases lay in between. The CDR3 sequence is CASSFQEQGRVIEAFF. The CDR3 coding sequence is TGTGCCAGCAGCTTCCAAGAACAGGGAAGGGTGATTGAAGCTTTCTTT.

The chain recombines TRBV7-6 with TRBJ2-3; D unclear. The CDR3 is 13 residues long. Between the trimmed V and J ends, which lost 6 bases and 2 bases, there was a span of 9 bases. The germline gives CDR1 SGHVS, CDR2 FNYEAQ. In nucleotides, the CDR3 is TGTGCCAGCAGTCCTACCCTCACAGATACGCAGTATTTT. The encoded protein is CASSPTLTDTQYF.

The chain uses TRBV21-1 and TRBJ2-1; the table's TRBD2 call for D was not verified on the DNA. TRBV21-1 is labeled a pseudogene. The CDR3 extends over 17 amino acids. For the CDR3, the DNA is TGTGCCAGCAGCAAATTGTACTATCCCCTGCGCGACAATGAGCAGTTCTTC. The encoded protein is CASSKLYYPLRDNEQFF.

The chain uses TRBV12-3 or TRBV12-4 and TRBJ1-1; 8 nucleotides agree with TRBD1. J was trimmed by 9 bases and V by 6 bases; bases with no gene match: 3. The CDR3 loop spans 11 amino acids. CDR3 residues: CASRAGGKAFF. CDR3 sequence (DNA): TGTGCCAGCAGAGCAGGGGGCAAAGCTTTCTTT.

This clone was found once. The rearrangement joins TRBV30 to TRBJ1-5, with TRBD1 matching over 9 bases. V lost 5 bases and J lost 7; bases outside the gene matches: 3. The length of the CDR3 is 12 residues. Germline loops: CDR1 GTSNPN, CDR2 SVGIG (reference sequence). The CDR3 DNA reads as TGTGCCTGGGGACAGGGGAGACAGCCCCAGCATTTT. Protein sequence: CAWGQGRQPQHF. Full variable domain (rest looked up from reference TRBV30 and TRBJ1-5): SQTIHQWPATLVQPVGSPLSLECTVEGTSNPNLYWYRQAAGRGLQLLFYSVGIGQISSEVPQNLSASRPQDRQFILSSKKLLLSDSGFYLCAWGQGRQPQHFGDGTRLSIL.

This chain connects TRBV11-2 to TRBJ2-7; TRBD1 is a possible D gene (6 bases). V shed 5 bases and J shed 3 bases, with 14 bases lying between them. The CDR3 totals 14 residues. Per germline, CDR1 SGHAT and CDR2 FQNNGV. The DNA for the CDR3 is TGTGCCAGCAGCCCCACGACAGGATTCTACGAGCAGTACTTC. This encodes CASSPTTGFYEQYF.